What follows is one T cell receptor beta chain and its context. Its specificity is unknown. This entry belongs to a study of cytomegalovirus exposure and HLA in healthy donors. Study-level points and caveats: A missense variant in DCLRE1C was later tied to TCR beta V- and J-gene trimming.

In the PCR, 60 Vbeta and 13 Jbeta primers were used. Generated by immunoSEQ multiplex PCR, the TCRdb table keeps only in-frame clones and is missing some. The table has some 140,000 clones, 79% seen once. Germline loops: CDR1 SGHNT, CDR2 YYREEE (reference sequence). V lost 3 bases and J lost 1; bases outside the gene matches: 5. The CDR3 totals 16 residues. The specimen was PBMCs. V usage is TRBV5-4 and J usage is TRBJ2-3; 10 bases match TRBD2. The clonotype was recovered from a man in his forties in good health and CMV-seropositive. The CDR3 bases are TGTGCCAGCAGCTCCGGACTAGCGGAAGGCACAGATACGCAGTATTTT. Translation gives CASSSGLAEGTDTQYF.